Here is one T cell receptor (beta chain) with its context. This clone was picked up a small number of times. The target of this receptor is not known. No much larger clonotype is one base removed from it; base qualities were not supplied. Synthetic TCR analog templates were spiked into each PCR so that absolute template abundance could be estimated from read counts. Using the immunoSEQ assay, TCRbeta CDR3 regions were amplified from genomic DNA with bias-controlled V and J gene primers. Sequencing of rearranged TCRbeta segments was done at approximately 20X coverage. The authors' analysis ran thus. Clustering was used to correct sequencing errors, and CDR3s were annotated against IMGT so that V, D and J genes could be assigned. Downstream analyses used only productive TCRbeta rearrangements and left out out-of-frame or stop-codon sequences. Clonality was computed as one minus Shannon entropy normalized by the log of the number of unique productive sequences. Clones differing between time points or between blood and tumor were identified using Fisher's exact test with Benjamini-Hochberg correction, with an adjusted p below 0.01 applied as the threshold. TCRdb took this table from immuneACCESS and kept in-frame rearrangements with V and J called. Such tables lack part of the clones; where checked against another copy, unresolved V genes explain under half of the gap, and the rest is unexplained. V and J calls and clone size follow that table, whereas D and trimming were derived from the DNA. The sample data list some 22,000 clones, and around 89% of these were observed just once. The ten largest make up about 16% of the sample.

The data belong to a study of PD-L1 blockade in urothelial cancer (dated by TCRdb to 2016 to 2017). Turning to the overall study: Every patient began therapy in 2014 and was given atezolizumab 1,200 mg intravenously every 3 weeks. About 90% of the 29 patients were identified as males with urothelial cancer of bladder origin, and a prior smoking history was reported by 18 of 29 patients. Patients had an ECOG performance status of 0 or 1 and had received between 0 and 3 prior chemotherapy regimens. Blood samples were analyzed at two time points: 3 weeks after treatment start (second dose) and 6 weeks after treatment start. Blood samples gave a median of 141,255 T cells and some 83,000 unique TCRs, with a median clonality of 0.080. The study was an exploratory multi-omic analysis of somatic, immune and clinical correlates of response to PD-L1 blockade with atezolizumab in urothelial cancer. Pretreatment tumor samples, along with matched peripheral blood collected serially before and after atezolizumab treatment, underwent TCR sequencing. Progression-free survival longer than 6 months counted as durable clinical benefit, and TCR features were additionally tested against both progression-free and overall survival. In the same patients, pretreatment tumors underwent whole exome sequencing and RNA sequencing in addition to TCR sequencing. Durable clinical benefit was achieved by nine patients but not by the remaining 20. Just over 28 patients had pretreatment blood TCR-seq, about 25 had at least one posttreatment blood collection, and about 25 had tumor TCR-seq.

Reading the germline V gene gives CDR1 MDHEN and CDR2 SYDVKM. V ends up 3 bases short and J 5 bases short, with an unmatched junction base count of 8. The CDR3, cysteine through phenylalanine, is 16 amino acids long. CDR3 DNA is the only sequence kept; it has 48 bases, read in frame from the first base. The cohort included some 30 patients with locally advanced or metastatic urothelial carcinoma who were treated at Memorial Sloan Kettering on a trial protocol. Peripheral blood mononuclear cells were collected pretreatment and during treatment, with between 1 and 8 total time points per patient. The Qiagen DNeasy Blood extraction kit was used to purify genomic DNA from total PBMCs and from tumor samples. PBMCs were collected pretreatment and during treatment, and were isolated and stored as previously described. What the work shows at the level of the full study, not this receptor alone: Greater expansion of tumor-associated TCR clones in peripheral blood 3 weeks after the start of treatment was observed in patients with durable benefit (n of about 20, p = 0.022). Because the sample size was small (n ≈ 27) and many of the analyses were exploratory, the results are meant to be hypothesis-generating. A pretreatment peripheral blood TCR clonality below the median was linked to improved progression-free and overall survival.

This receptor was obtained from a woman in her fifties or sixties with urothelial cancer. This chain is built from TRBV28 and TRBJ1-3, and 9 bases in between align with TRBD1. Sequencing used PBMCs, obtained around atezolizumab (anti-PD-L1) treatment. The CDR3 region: CASSLETGGVRNTIYF. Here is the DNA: TGTGCCAGCAGTTTGGAGACAGGGGGAGTTAGAAACACCATATATTTT.